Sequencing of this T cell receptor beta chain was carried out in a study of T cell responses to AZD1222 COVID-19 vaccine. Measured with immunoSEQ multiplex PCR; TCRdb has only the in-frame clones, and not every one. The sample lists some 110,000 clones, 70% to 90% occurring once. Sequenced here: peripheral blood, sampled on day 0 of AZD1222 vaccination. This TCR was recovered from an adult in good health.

CDR3 DNA sequence: TGTGCCAGCAGCACGCCGGGACTAGCGGACAATGAGCAGTTCTTC. Residues: CASSTPGLADNEQFF. The J gene is TRBJ2-1, the V gene TRBV5-4, with 11 bases fitting TRBD2. Germline loops: CDR1 SGHNT, CDR2 YYREEE (reference sequence). V was pared by 4 bases and J by 5 bases, with 5 bases of the junction left unmatched. The CDR3 is 15 amino acids.